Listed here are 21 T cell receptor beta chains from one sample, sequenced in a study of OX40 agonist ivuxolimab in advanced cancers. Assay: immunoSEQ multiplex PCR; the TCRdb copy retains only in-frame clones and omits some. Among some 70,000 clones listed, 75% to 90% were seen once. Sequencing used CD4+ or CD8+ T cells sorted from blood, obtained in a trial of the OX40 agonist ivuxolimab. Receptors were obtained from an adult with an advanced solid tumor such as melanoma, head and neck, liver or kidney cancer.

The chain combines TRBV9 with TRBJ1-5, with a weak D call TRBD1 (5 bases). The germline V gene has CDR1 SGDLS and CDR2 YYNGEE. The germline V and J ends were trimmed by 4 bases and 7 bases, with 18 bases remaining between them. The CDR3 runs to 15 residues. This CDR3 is CASSMSSGGGQPQHF. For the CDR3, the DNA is TGTGCCAGCAGCATGTCTTCCGGGGGGGGACAGCCCCAGCATTTT.

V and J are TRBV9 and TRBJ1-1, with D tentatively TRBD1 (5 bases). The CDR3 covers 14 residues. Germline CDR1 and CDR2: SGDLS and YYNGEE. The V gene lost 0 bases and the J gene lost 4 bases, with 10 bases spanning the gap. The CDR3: CASSVVGEVTEAFF. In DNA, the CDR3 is TGTGCCAGCAGCGTAGTGGGGGAAGTCACTGAAGCTTTCTTT.

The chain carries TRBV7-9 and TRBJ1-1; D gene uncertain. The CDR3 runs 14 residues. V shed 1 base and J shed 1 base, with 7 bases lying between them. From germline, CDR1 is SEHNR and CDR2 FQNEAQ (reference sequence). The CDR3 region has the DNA TGTGCCAGCAGCTTAGGATATAGGAACACTGAAGCTTTCTTT. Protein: CASSLGYRNTEAFF.

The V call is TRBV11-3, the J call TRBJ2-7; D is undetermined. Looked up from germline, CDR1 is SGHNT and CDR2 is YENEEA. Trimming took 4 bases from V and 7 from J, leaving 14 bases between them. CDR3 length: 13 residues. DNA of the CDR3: TGTGCCAGCAGCTCTGCGGCAGGAAGGGAGCAGTACTTC. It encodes CASSSAAGREQYF.

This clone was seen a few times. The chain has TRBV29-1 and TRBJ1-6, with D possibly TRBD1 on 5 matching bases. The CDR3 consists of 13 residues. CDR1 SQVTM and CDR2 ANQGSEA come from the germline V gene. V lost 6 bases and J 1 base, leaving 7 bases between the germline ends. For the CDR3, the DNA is TGCAGCGTAGGGGAATCCTATAATTCACCCCTCCACTTT. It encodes CSVGESYNSPLHF.

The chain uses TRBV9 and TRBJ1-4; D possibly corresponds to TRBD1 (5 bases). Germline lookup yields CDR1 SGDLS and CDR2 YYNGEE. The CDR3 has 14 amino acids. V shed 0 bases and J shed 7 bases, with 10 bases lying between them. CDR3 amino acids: CASSVEQVPEKLFF. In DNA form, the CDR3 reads TGTGCCAGCAGCGTAGAACAGGTTCCTGAAAAACTGTTTTTT.

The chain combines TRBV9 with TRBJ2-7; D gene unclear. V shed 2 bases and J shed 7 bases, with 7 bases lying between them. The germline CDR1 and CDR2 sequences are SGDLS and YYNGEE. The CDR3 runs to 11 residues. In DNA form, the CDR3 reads TGTGCCAGCAGCGTCGGAGAGGAGCAGTACTTC. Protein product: CASSVGEEQYF.

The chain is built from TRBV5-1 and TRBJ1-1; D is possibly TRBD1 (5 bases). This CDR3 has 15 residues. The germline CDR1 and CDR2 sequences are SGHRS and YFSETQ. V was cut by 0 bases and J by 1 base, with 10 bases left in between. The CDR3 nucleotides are TGCGCCAGCAGCTTGGATAGGGGCCGGAACACTGAAGCTTTCTTT. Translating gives CASSLDRGRNTEAFF.

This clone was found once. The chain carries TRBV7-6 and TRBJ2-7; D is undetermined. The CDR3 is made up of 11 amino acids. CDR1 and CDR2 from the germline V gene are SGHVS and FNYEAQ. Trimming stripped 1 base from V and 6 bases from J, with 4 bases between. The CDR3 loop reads CASSLGPEQYF. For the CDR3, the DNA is TGTGCCAGCAGCTTAGGGCCCGAGCAGTACTTC.

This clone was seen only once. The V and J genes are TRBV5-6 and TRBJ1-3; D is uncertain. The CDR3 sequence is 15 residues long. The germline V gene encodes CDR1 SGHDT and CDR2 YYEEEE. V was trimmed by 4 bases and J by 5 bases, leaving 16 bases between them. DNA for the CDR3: TGTGCCAGCAGCCCAGCTTCAGGCTCGAGAAACACCATATATTTT. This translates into CASSPASGSRNTIYF.

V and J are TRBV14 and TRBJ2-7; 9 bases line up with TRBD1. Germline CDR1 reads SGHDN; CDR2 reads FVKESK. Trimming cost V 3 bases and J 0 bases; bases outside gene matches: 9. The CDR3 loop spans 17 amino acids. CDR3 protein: CASSQRHGTGSSYEQYF. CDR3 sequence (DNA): TGTGCCAGCAGCCAGAGACACGGGACAGGGAGCTCCTACGAGCAGTACTTC.

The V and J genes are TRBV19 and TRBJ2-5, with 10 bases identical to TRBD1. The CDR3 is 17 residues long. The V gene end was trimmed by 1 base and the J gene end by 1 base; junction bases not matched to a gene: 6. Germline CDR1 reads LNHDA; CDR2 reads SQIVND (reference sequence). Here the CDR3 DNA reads TGTGCCAGTAGTATAGCGGGGACAGGGGTCGGCCAAGAGACCCAGTACTTC. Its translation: CASSIAGTGVGQETQYF.

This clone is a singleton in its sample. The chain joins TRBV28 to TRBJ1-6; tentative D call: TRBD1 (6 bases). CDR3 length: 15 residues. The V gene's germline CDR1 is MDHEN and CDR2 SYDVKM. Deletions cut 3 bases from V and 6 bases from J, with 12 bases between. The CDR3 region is CASSFQTGTNSPLHF. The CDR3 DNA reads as TGTGCCAGCAGTTTTCAGACAGGCACTAATTCACCCCTCCACTTT.

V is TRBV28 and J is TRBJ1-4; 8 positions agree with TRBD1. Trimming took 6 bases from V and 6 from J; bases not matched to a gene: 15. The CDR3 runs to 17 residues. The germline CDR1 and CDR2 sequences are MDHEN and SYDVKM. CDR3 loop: CASSPWPRTGLDEKLFF. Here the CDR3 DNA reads TGTGCCAGCAGCCCGTGGCCGAGGACAGGGCTAGATGAAAAACTGTTTTTT.

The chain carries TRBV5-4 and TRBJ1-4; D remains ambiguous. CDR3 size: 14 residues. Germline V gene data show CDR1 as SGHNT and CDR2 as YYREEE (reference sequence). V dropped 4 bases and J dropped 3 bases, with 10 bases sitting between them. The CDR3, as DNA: TGTGCCAGCAGCGGCCGGGGTCCTAATGAAAAACTGTTTTTT. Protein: CASSGRGPNEKLFF.

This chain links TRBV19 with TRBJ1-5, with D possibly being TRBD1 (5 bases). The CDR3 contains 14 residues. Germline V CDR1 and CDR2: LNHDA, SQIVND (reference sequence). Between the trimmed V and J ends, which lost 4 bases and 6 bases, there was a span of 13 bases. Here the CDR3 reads CASSTPQVAQPQHF. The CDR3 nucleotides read TGTGCCAGTAGTACGCCACAGGTAGCTCAGCCCCAGCATTTT.

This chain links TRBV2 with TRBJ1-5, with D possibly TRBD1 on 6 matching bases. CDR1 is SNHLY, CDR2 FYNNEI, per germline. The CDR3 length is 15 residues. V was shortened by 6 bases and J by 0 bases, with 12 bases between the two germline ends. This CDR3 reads CASSGGQNSNQPQHF. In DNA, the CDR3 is TGTGCCAGCAGCGGCGGACAGAATAGCAATCAGCCCCAGCATTTT.

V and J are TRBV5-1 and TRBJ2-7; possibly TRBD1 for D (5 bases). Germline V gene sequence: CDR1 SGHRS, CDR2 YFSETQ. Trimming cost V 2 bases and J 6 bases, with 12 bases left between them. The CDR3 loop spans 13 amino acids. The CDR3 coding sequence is TGCGCCAGCAGCTTTAACAGGAACGCCGAGCAGTACTTC. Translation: CASSFNRNAEQYF.

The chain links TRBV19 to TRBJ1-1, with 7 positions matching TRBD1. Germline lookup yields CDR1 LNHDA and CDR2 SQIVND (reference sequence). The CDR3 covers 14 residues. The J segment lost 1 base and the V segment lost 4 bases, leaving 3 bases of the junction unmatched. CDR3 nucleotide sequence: TGTGCCAGTAGTAGTCGGACAGGGAACACTGAAGCTTTCTTT. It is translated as CASSSRTGNTEAFF.

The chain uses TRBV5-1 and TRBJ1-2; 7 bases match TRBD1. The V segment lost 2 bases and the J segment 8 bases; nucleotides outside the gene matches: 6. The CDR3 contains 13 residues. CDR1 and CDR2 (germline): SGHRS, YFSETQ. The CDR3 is CASSFEGAQGYTF. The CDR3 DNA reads TGCGCCAGCAGCTTTGAGGGGGCGCAAGGCTACACCTTC.

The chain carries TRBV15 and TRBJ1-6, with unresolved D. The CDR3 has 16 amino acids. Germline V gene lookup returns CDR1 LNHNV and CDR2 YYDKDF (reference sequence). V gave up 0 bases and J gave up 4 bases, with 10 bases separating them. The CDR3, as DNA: TGTGCCACCAGCAGAGATCCGAGGAGGTATAATTCACCCCTCCACTTT. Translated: CATSRDPRRYNSPLHF.